A selection of T cell receptor beta chains follows, all from one sample in a study of blood T cells in healthy people across ages. TCRdb re-called the 5' RACE reads with MiXCR, one entry per CDR3 protein. The data contain fewer than 800,000 distinct CDR3 sequences, about 30% of them singletons. What was sequenced was blood. The receptors derive from a woman of 80 years or more in good health. The conserved cysteine and the conserved F or W are not part of the CDR3 here.

14 | TRBJ2-1 | TRBV9 | ASSVGTSAPYNEQF
14 | TRBJ1-1 | TRBV20-1 | SGPGPGRRSNTEAF
11 | TRBJ1-1 | TRBV3-1 | ACSQGGRPEAF
16 | TRBJ2-3 | TRBV4-2 | ASSRGLAGSKPTDTQY
13 | TRBJ2-7 | TRBV24-1 | ATSRTGGSLYEQY
15 | TRBJ1-1 | TRBV7-9 | ASSSPPGTGDYTEAF
12 | TRBJ1-2 | TRBV2 | ASNPRTGAYGYT
12 | TRBJ2-3 | TRBV12-5 | ASAPGSRVDTQY
12 | TRBJ1-1 | TRBV10-3 | ATEGTRGNTEAF
13 | TRBJ2-7 | TRBV9 | ASSPRGGGSNEQY
13 | TRBJ2-3 | TRBV28 | ASSPLAGGPDTQY
11 | TRBJ2-3 | TRBV11-1 | ASSPLWDLRQY
13 | TRBJ2-7 | TRBV9 | ASSPMGQGSYEQY
12 | TRBJ2-5 | TRBV19 | ASSIRVRGETQY
12 | TRBJ2-7 | TRBV12-3/TRBV12-4 | ASSLGTASYEQY
12 | TRBJ2-7 | TRBV3-1 | ASSQDLDRHEQY
14 | - | TRBV7-2 | ASSRTSATSYNEQY
14 | TRBJ2-7 | TRBV6-2/TRBV6-3 | ASRHPGQIPGRTQD
14 | TRBJ2-1 | TRBV7-9 | ASSLVVAGGPNEQF
18 | TRBJ2-2 | TRBV6-1 | ASSEVVLGAGGIGTGELF
13 | TRBJ2-5 | TRBV15 | ATSRAMGGDETQY
14 | TRBJ2-3 | TRBV7-2 | ASSQGGAASTDTQY
14 | TRBJ1-5 | TRBV28 | ASSLWRTLGNQPQH
10 | TRBJ2-5 | TRBV20-1 | SASGRKKTQY
14 | TRBJ1-1 | TRBV5-1 | ASSLGGRRMNTEAF
13 | TRBJ2-4 | TRBV20-1 | SASTRGVAKNIQY
14 | TRBJ1-6 | TRBV7-9 | ASSLDPTGGNSPLH
14 | TRBJ1-6 | TRBV5-1 | ASSLAATVTNSPLH
12 | TRBJ2-5 | TRBV11-2 | ASSATGGVETQY
15 | TRBJ1-5 | TRBV24-1 | ATSDPGTGYNNQPQH
15 | TRBJ2-5 | TRBV5-1 | ASSLGALAGGQETQY
13 | TRBJ2-2 | TRBV24-1 | ATSDSGRGTGERF
14 | TRBJ1-4 | TRBV2 | ASSLQAGATNEKLF
14 | TRBJ2-3 | TRBV7-9 | ASSSRQGLGTDTQY
13 | TRBJ2-5 | TRBV14 | ASSQVGGIQETQY
11 | TRBJ2-7 | TRBV12-3/TRBV12-4 | ASSTLWSYEQY
13 | TRBJ2-1 | TRBV7-2 | ASSLQGQTYNEQF
13 | TRBJ1-5 | TRBV5-1 | ASSLTGQVNQPQH
11 | TRBJ2-3 | TRBV18 | ASSPNREDTQY
11 | TRBJ2-5 | TRBV9 | ASSVTPQETQY
11 | TRBJ1-5 | TRBV20-1 | SATYAVNQPQH
11 | TRBJ2-7 | TRBV11-2 | ASSAPRTYEQY
14 | TRBJ1-5 | TRBV15 | ATSRDLRGAGQPQH
10 | TRBJ1-1 | TRBV6-1 | ASSQGGTPAF
11 | TRBJ1-1 | TRBV7-3 | ANSLEANTEAF
12 | TRBJ1-5 | TRBV6-2/TRBV6-3 | ASSYHGVDQPQH
11 | TRBJ2-3 | TRBV10-3 | AISQGGADTQY
13 | TRBJ1-1 | TRBV9 | ASSVASKMNTEAF
15 | TRBJ2-3 | TRBV5-1 | ASSLYVRGSRTDTQY